A selection of T cell receptor beta chains follows, all from one sample in a study of cytomegalovirus exposure and HLA in healthy donors. The protocol was immunoSEQ multiplex PCR, while the TCRdb copy is restricted to in-frame clones and leaves out a portion. The table shows about 130,000 clones, with around 70% occurring only once. Sequencing used PBMCs. The source of these receptors is a man between 25 and 39 years old in good health and CMV-seronegative. Each CDR3 is given with its conserved first and last residue. Each record gives: V gene, D gene, clone size, J gene, CDR3 protein, CDR3 DNA. A D gene is named only where the DNA matches it firmly. The listing skips clone size in some rows; elsewhere it reads once, few, many or a size class.

TRBV7-8	.	.	TRBJ2-7	CASSLVGGGAYEQYF	TGTGCCAGCAGCTTAGTGGGAGGCGGGGCCTACGAGCAGTACTTC
TRBV5-6	.	.	TRBJ2-5	CASSPVRGRYQETQYF	TGTGCCAGCAGCCCCGTCAGGGGACGGTACCAAGAGACCCAGTACTTC
TRBV4-3	.	few	TRBJ2-7	CASSQEIRSFYEQYF	TGCGCCAGCAGCCAAGAGATACGGTCTTTCTACGAGCAGTACTTC
TRBV6-5	.	.	TRBJ1-2	CASSPLGATYGYTF	TGTGCCAGCAGCCCCCTCGGAGCTACCTATGGCTACACCTTC
TRBV4-2	.	few	TRBJ2-7	CASSQDPRQASYEQYF	TGTGCCAGCAGCCAAGATCCCAGACAGGCGAGCTACGAGCAGTACTTC
TRBV5-6	.	few	TRBJ1-3	CASSTRPQAGNTIYF	TGTGCCAGCAGCACACGTCCCCAAGCTGGAAACACCATATATTTT
TRBV7-9	TRBD1	.	TRBJ2-1	CASSWGTAYNEQFF	TGTGCCAGCAGCTGGGGGACAGCCTACAATGAGCAGTTCTTC
TRBV29-1	.	.	TRBJ2-7	CSVAASAAEQYF	TGCAGCGTTGCCGCCTCCGCAGCGGAGCAGTACTTC
TRBV9	.	.	TRBJ1-1	CASSADTYTEAFF	TGTGCCAGCAGCGCCGACACGTACACTGAAGCTTTCTTT
TRBV29-1	.	.	TRBJ2-1	CSVIQGSSYNEQFF	TGCAGCGTGATCCAGGGTTCCTCCTACAATGAGCAGTTCTTC
TRBV7-8	TRBD1	once	TRBJ1-1	CASSLAPDRVNTEAFF	TGTGCCAGCAGCTTAGCCCCGGACAGGGTGAACACTGAAGCTTTCTTT
TRBV11-2	TRBD2	.	TRBJ2-7	CASSSPGTSDYEQYF	TGTGCCAGCAGCTCGCCCGGGACTAGCGACTACGAGCAGTACTTC
TRBV9	TRBD2	.	TRBJ2-1	CASSPKREGYEQFF	TGTGCCAGCAGCCCCAAGCGGGAGGGTTATGAGCAGTTCTTC
TRBV9	TRBD1	.	TRBJ1-4	CASSVGRDRVGEKLFF	TGTGCCAGCAGCGTAGGAAGAGACAGGGTTGGAGAAAAACTGTTTTTT
TRBV20-1	.	.	TRBJ2-7	CSTKDREEQYF	TGCAGTACTAAAGACCGGGAAGAGCAGTACTTC
TRBV7-2	.	.	TRBJ1-5	CASSPPNQPQHF	TGTGCCAGCAGCCCTCCCAATCAGCCCCAGCATTTT
TRBV4-1	.	.	TRBJ1-2	CASTAGRTLANYGYTF	TGCGCCAGCACCGCGGGGCGGACCCTAGCTAACTATGGCTACACCTTC
TRBV2	TRBD1	few	TRBJ2-2	CASSADRVSAGELFF	TGTGCCAGCAGTGCGGACAGGGTTTCAGCCGGGGAGCTGTTTTTT
TRBV4-2	.	.	TRBJ2-6	CASSRETGANVLTF	TGTGCCAGCAGCCGGGAGACTGGGGCCAACGTCCTGACTTTC
TRBV18	TRBD1	.	TRBJ2-7	CASSPPGQAGSAPYEQYF	TGTGCCAGCTCACCCCCGGGACAGGCCGGATCTGCGCCCTACGAGCAGTACTTC